The 31 T cell receptor beta chains presented below share a single source sample, sequenced in a study of human T cells and chemical hapten exposure. One entry per CDR3 protein results from TCRdb running MiXCR on the RACE reads. The sample has about 160,000 distinct CDR3 sequences, roughly 25% seen once; the top ten hold approximately 2.1%. As for time point: patch test 3, about 24 weeks after DPC sensitization. Regarding treatment: therapeutic diphenylcyclopropenone sensitization with weekly scalp DPC. The specimen comprised whole blood, sampled in connection with sensitization to the hapten diphenylcyclopropenone (DPC). These TCRs come from a woman aged 18 to 35 with alopecia areata. Some clones in this sample may be carry-over from other donors' samples.

This clonotype turned up a few times. The chain has TRBV7-2 and TRBJ2-2; D not certain. Germline CDR1 SGHTA, CDR2 FQGNSA. V was trimmed by 5 bases and J by 9 bases, leaving 10 bases between them. The CDR3 covers 12 residues. CDR3 sequence: CASSPGRRELFF. Here the CDR3 DNA reads TGTGCCAGCAGCCCCGGCCGGAGGGAGCTGTTTTTT.

Only one count was recorded for this clonotype. V usage is TRBV5-1 and J usage is TRBJ2-5; no firm D call. This CDR3 comprises 15 residues. Germline CDR1 is SGHRS and CDR2 is YFSETQ. With 3 bases removed from V and 2 bases from J, the gap between germline ends came to 14 bases. The chain's CDR3 is CASSSLGTAQETQYF. CDR3 DNA sequence: TGCGCCAGCAGCTCACTCGGTACAGCGCAAGAGACCCAGTACTTC.

The CDR3 DNA reads as TGTGCCAGCAGCCTAGAAGGGACAACCGACGAGCAGTACTTC. Translating it yields CASSLEGTTDEQYF. The rearrangement joins TRBV5-6 to TRBJ2-7, with D possibly being TRBD1 (6 bases). The CDR3 runs 14 residues. The germline V gene encodes CDR1 SGHDT and CDR2 YYEEEE. Trimming took off 4 bases at V and 5 bases at J, with 16 bases between the two ends. Full variable domain (rest looked up from reference TRBV5-6 and TRBJ2-7): DAGVTQSPTHLIKTRGQQVTLRCSPKSGHDTVSWYQQALGQGPQFIFQYYEEEERQRGNFPDRFSGHQFPNYSSELNVNALLLGDSALYLCASSLEGTTDEQYFGPGTRLTVT.

The chain uses TRBV6-2 or TRBV6-3 and TRBJ1-1; possible D gene TRBD1, 6 bases. The CDR3 totals 13 residues. The ends were cut back, 5 bases at V and 5 bases at J, with 12 bases in the middle. Germline V gene sequence: CDR1 MNHEY, CDR2 SVGEGT. The CDR3 loop is CASSPQGRTEAFF. The DNA for the CDR3 is TGTGCCAGCAGTCCACAGGGACGGACTGAAGCTTTCTTT.

This clonotype was observed a single time. The rearrangement joins TRBV4-1 to TRBJ1-5, with a weak D call TRBD1 (6 bases). Germline V gene lookup returns CDR1 MGHRA and CDR2 YSYEKL. The CDR3 extends over 14 amino acids. Trimming cost V 0 bases and J 7 bases, with 10 bases left between them. CDR3 bases: TGCGCCAGCAGCCAAGACAGGGGTTTGCAGCCCCAGCATTTT. This encodes CASSQDRGLQPQHF.

The chain couples TRBV7-8 to TRBJ2-3; 11 bases agree with TRBD2. Unmatched junction bases numbered 5, after V lost 7 bases and J lost 5 bases. The CDR3 totals 14 residues. The germline V gene has CDR1 SGHVS and CDR2 FQNEAQ. This CDR3 reads CASTISGRGDTQYF. The CDR3 DNA sequence: TGTGCCAGCACCATTAGCGGGAGGGGAGATACGCAGTATTTT.

This clonotype was detected a few times. The V call is TRBV24-1, the J call TRBJ2-3; TRBD1 aligns across 7 bases. The CDR3 runs 17 residues. CDR1 and CDR2 (germline): KGHDR, SFDVKD. V shed 2 bases and J 3 bases; nucleotides not matched to a gene: 10. This CDR3 is CATSDWTGKRATDTQYF. The CDR3 coding sequence is TGTGCCACCAGTGATTGGACAGGCAAAAGGGCGACAGATACGCAGTATTTT.

The V and J genes are TRBV6-5 and TRBJ2-6; 7 bases fit TRBD1. There are 17 residues in the CDR3. Trimming cost V 7 bases and J 0 bases; bases outside gene matches: 9. Germline CDR1 MNHEY, CDR2 SVGAGI. This chain's CDR3 is CASIGTAFRSGANVLTF. The DNA for the CDR3 is TGTGCCAGCATAGGGACAGCATTTCGCTCTGGGGCCAACGTCCTGACTTTC.

This clonotype was seen only a few times. CDR3 coding DNA: TGTGCCAGCAGCTTAGCCGGGGTCAATCAGCCCCAGCATTTT. Its translation is CASSLAGVNQPQHF. The V gene is TRBV7-2, the J gene TRBJ1-5, with unresolved D. V was trimmed by 0 bases and J by 3 bases, leaving 6 bases between them. The CDR3 runs 14 residues. Germline-derived CDR1 and CDR2 are SGHTA and FQGNSA.

A single count supports this clonotype. The rearrangement links TRBV5-6 to TRBJ2-7; no clear D. CDR1 and CDR2 (germline): SGHDT, YYEEEE. The V end was cut by 1 base, the J end by 1 base, with 6 bases between. This CDR3 is built from 13 residues. The CDR3 spells CASSLLWSYEQYF. The DNA of the CDR3 is TGTGCCAGCAGCTTGCTCTGGTCCTACGAGCAGTACTTC.

This clonotype was seen more than once but under ten times. The chain's CDR3 is CSARDFRGADTQYF. CDR3 bases: TGCAGTGCTAGAGATTTCCGTGGGGCAGATACGCAGTATTTT. The gene calls are TRBV20-1 and TRBJ2-3; D gene ambiguous. The CDR3 totals 14 residues. V lost 0 bases and J lost 4, with 11 bases in between. Germline V CDR1 and CDR2: DFQATT, SNEGSKA (reference sequence).

The rearrangement links TRBV5-8 to TRBJ2-5, with 8 bases aligning to TRBD1. The V and J ends lost 3 bases and 9 bases, in that order; junction bases with no gene match: 4. Looked up from germline, CDR1 is SGHTS and CDR2 is YDEGEE. The CDR3 extends over 12 amino acids. In nucleotides, the CDR3 is TGTGCCAGCAGCTGGTTGGGACAGGCCCAGTACTTC. It translates to CASSWLGQAQYF.

V and J are TRBV6-4 and TRBJ2-1, with 7 bases matching TRBD2. V lost 5 bases to trimming and J lost 7 bases; unmatched junction nucleotides: 14. Germline values: CDR1 MRHNA, CDR2 SNTAGT. The length of the CDR3 is 16 residues. The CDR3 DNA reads TGTGCCAGCAGTCCAAAAGGGGAGTTAGCGGGTAATGAGCAGTTCTTC. Its protein is CASSPKGELAGNEQFF.

The chain links TRBV20-1 to TRBJ1-2, with unresolved D. Trimming took 0 bases from V and 4 from J, leaving 12 bases between them. CDR3 length equals 14 residues. Germline-derived CDR1 and CDR2 are DFQATT and SNEGSKA (reference sequence). CDR3 DNA: TGCAGTGCTAGAGAGGGAACAACTACCTATGGCTACACCTTC. As protein: CSAREGTTTYGYTF.

The sample holds a few counts of this clonotype. The rearrangement joins TRBV15 to TRBJ2-7; 7 bases align to TRBD1. The CDR3 has 14 residues. The germline gives CDR1 LNHNV, CDR2 YYDKDF (reference sequence). V lost 5 bases to trimming and J lost 6 bases; unmatched junction nucleotides: 10. The CDR3 bases are TGTGCCACCAGCGACAGGGCCGCAGGGCGCGAGCAGTACTTC. This codes for CATSDRAAGREQYF.

This clonotype turned up a few times. V gene TRBV24-1 combines with J gene TRBJ2-1; 10 bases match TRBD2. This CDR3 spans 12 amino acids. CDR1 and CDR2 from the germline V gene are KGHDR and SFDVKD. Trimming removed 12 bases from V and 5 bases from J; junction bases left unmatched: 3. The CDR3 DNA is TGTGCCTCCGGGACTAGCGACAATGAGCAGTTCTTC. This sequence encodes CASGTSDNEQFF.

The J gene is TRBJ2-2, the V gene TRBV3-1, with TRBD2 matching over 7 bases. This CDR3 is 15 amino acids long. Germline trimming cut 4 bases from V and 5 bases from J; bases unmatched to any gene: 7. In germline, CDR1 is LGHDT, CDR2 YNNKEL (reference sequence). The CDR3 here is CASSLQGGRTGELFF. The CDR3 nucleotides are TGTGCCAGCAGCCTGCAGGGAGGGAGGACCGGGGAGCTGTTTTTT.

In its sample, this clonotype was seen a few times. This chain joins TRBV7-9 and TRBJ1-1; D unresolved. Germline loops: CDR1 SEHNR, CDR2 FQNEAQ (reference sequence). Trimming shortened V by 5 bases and J by 0 bases, and 13 bases separated the two germline ends. This CDR3 comprises 15 residues. The CDR3 protein is CASSPTPAMNTEAFF. CDR3 in DNA: TGTGCCAGCAGCCCCACCCCCGCAATGAACACTGAAGCTTTCTTT.

There are a few counts of this clonotype. The chain has TRBV2 and TRBJ2-1; no clear D. Trimming left V 4 bases short and J 3 bases short, with 4 bases between. The germline V gene encodes CDR1 SNHLY and CDR2 FYNNEI. The CDR3 extends over 12 amino acids. The CDR3 DNA follows: TGTGCCAGCAGTGCCGACTACAATGAGCAGTTCTTC. It is translated as CASSADYNEQFF.

V is TRBV9 and J is TRBJ2-5, with TRBD2 identical over 8 bases. This CDR3 contains 15 residues. V lost 1 base and J lost 1; bases outside the gene matches: 3. Per germline, CDR1 SGDLS and CDR2 YYNGEE. The CDR3 nucleotides are TGTGCCAGCAGCGTAAACAGCGGGGGCCAAGAGACCCAGTACTTC. It codes for CASSVNSGGQETQYF.

This clonotype was observed a handful of times. The chain recombines TRBV6-5 with TRBJ2-4; weak D call: TRBD1 (5 bases). Deletions cut 6 bases from V and 1 base from J, with 10 bases between. The CDR3 runs 14 residues. Germline loops: CDR1 MNHEY, CDR2 SVGAGI. DNA of the CDR3: TGTGCCAGCAGCAGGGATGGGGCCAAAAACATTCAGTACTTC. It yields the protein CASSRDGAKNIQYF.

The V and J genes are TRBV6-4 and TRBJ2-1; D remains unclear. V was shortened by 4 bases and J by 15 bases, with 13 bases between the two germline ends. Germline-derived CDR1 and CDR2 are MRHNA and SNTAGT. The CDR3 sequence is 11 residues long. The CDR3 loop reads CASSVSGRWFF. Written as DNA, the CDR3 is TGTGCCAGCAGTGTATCGGGTCGATGGTTCTTC.

The genes are TRBV20-1 and TRBJ2-7, with 10 positions matching TRBD2. The CDR3 is made up of 15 amino acids. Trimming removed 0 bases from V and 4 bases from J; junction bases left unmatched: 6. CDR1 and CDR2 (germline): DFQATT, SNEGSKA (reference sequence). CDR3 sequence (DNA): TGCAGTGCTAGAGATCCTAGCGGGAGTCTTTACGAGCAGTACTTC. This translates into CSARDPSGSLYEQYF.

This chain joins TRBV7-2 and TRBJ1-6; D call uncertain. Germline-derived CDR1 and CDR2 are SGHTA and FQGNSA. CDR3 size: 15 residues. Deletions cut 6 bases from V and 9 bases from J, with 18 bases between. This CDR3 reads CASRLSSVPGSPLHF. CDR3 DNA: TGTGCCAGCAGACTCTCGTCGGTTCCCGGTTCACCCCTCCACTTT.

This clonotype has a count of ten or more. CDR3 protein: CASSGQGNTGELFF. In DNA, the CDR3 is TGTGCCAGCAGCGGACAGGGGAACACCGGGGAGCTGTTTTTT. V usage is TRBV2 and J usage is TRBJ2-2, with TRBD1 identical over 8 bases. Germline V gene sequence: CDR1 SNHLY, CDR2 FYNNEI. This CDR3 has 14 residues. The J segment lost 1 base and the V segment lost 6 bases, leaving 1 base of the junction unmatched. Supplemented by reference TRBV2 and TRBJ2-2, the full variable domain reads EPEVTQTPSHQVTQMGQEVILRCVPISNHLYFYWYRQILGQKVEFLVSFYNNEISEKSEIFDDQFSVERPDGSNFTLKIRSTKLEDSAMYFCASSGQGNTGELFFGEGSRLTVL.

This clonotype was recorded a few times. V gene TRBV11-2 combines with J gene TRBJ2-1, with D uncertain. Germline V gene lookup returns CDR1 SGHAT and CDR2 FQNNGV. The CDR3 covers 18 residues. The V and J ends lost 4 bases and 6 bases respectively, with 25 bases between them. Here the CDR3 reads CASSSFARAMLGVNEQFF. In DNA form, the CDR3 reads TGTGCCAGCAGCTCATTCGCAAGGGCGATGCTCGGTGTCAATGAGCAGTTCTTC.

With regard to this clonotype: One end of the junction fails to match germline, which may point to a read error. The rearrangement links TRBV18 to TRBJ1-1; TRBD1 might be the D (6 bases). CDR1 and CDR2 from the germline V gene are KGHSH and LQKENI. The CDR3 runs to 14 residues. CDR3 sequence reads: CAGSGGAMNTEAFF. For the CDR3, the DNA is TGTGCCGGCTCCGGGGGCGCTATGAACACTGAAGCTTTCTTT.

This clonotype was seen repeatedly, ten times or more. The chain recombines TRBV11-2 with TRBJ1-6; 9 positions match TRBD1. J gave up 6 bases and V 3 bases, and 0 bases lay outside the gene matches. This CDR3 spans 14 amino acids. Germline lookup yields CDR1 SGHAT and CDR2 FQNNGV. Here the CDR3 reads CASSLGQGNSPLHF. In nucleotides, the CDR3 is TGTGCCAGCAGCTTGGGACAGGGTAATTCACCCCTCCACTTT.

The chain is built from TRBV5-1 and TRBJ2-7, with a possible D match to TRBD1 (8 bases). Germline CDR1 reads SGHRS; CDR2 reads YFSETQ. The CDR3 loop spans 13 amino acids. V lost 6 bases, J lost 5 bases, and 15 bases lay in between. The DNA of the CDR3 is TGCGCCAGCATGTTTACAGGGGGGGACGAGCAGTACTTC. Amino acid sequence: CASMFTGGDEQYF.

The V call is TRBV9, the J call TRBJ2-1; D is perhaps TRBD2 (5 bases). Germline CDR1 SGDLS, CDR2 YYNGEE. CDR3 length: 16 residues. Trimming removed 0 bases at V and 4 bases at J, with 14 bases between. CDR3 coding DNA: TGTGCCAGCAGCGTAGTGGGGTTGACGGGATACAATGAGCAGTTCTTC. This encodes CASSVVGLTGYNEQFF.

This clonotype was seen ten or more times. The chain recombines TRBV20-1 with TRBJ2-7; 8 nucleotides align to TRBD2. The germline gives CDR1 DFQATT, CDR2 SNEGSKA (reference sequence). V gave up 3 bases and J gave up 2 bases; unmatched junction bases: 3. This CDR3 has 13 amino acids. The CDR3 here is CSASPGGAYEQYF. CDR3 in DNA: TGCAGTGCTAGTCCGGGAGGGGCCTACGAGCAGTACTTC.